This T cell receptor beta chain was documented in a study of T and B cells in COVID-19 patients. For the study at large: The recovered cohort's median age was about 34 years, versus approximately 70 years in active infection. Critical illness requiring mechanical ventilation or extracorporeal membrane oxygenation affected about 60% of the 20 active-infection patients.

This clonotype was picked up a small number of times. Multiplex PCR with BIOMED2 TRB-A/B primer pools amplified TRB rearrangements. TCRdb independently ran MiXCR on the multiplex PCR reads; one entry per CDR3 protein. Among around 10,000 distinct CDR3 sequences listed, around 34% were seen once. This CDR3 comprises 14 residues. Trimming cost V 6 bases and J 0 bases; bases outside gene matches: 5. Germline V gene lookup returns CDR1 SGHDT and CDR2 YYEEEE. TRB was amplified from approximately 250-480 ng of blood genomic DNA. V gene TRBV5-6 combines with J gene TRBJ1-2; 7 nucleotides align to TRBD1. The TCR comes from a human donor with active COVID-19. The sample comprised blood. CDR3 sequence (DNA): TGTGCCAGCATAGGGGGCACCACTAACTATGGCTACACCTTC. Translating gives CASIGGTTNYGYTF. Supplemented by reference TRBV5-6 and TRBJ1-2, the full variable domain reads DAGVTQSPTHLIKTRGQQVTLRCSPKSGHDTVSWYQQALGQGPQFIFQYYEEEERQRGNFPDRFSGHQFPNYSSELNVNALLLGDSALYLCASIGGTTNYGYTFGSGTRLTVV.